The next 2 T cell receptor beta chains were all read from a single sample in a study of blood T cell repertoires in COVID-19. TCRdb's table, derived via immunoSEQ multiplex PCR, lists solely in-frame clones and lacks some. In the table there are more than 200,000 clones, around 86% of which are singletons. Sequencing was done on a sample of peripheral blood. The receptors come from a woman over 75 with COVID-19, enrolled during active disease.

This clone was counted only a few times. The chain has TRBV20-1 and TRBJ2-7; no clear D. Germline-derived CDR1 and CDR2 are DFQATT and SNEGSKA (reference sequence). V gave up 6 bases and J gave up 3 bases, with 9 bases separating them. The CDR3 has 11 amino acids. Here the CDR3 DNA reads TGCAGTGCCCCGACTTACTACGAGCAGTACTTC. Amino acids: CSAPTYYEQYF.

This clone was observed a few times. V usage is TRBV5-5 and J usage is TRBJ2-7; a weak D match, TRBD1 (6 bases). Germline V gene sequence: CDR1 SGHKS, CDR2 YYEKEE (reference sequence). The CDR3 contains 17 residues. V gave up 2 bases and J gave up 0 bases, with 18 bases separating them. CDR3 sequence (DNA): TGTGCCAGCAGCTTCTCGTCCCCTACAGGGAGCTCCTACGAGCAGTACTTC. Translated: CASSFSSPTGSSYEQYF. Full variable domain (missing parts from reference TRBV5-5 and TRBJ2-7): DAGVTQSPTHLIKTRGQQVTLRCSPISGHKSVSWYQQVLGQGPQFIFQYYEKEERGRGNFPDRFSARQFPNYSSELNVNALLLGDSALYLCASSFSSPTGSSYEQYFGPGTRLTVT.